The clone carrying this T cell receptor (beta chain) came up once. The study ran its PCR with 60 Vbeta and 13 Jbeta primers. The data were produced by immunoSEQ multiplex PCR, yet TCRdb's version contains in-frame clones alone and is incomplete. The table shows about 160,000 clones, with roughly 78% occurring only once. The sample comes from a study of cytomegalovirus exposure and HLA in healthy donors. Germline CDR1 is KGHSH and CDR2 is LQKENI. This CDR3 region has 15 residues. V shed 6 bases and J 0 bases; nucleotides not matched to a gene: 4. The chain links TRBV18 to TRBJ2-3, with 9 nucleotides matching TRBD2. What was sequenced was PBMCs. The clonotype comes from a woman in her forties or fifties in good health and CMV-seropositive. CDR3 nucleotide sequence: TGTGCCAGCTCCCTGACTAGCGGTAGCACAGATACGCAGTATTTT. It codes for CASSLTSGSTDTQYF.